Listed below are T cell receptor beta chains from one sample, sequenced in a study of blood T cells in healthy people across ages. TCRdb reprocessed the 5' RACE reads via MiXCR and lists one record per CDR3 protein. Among around 1,500,000 distinct CDR3 sequences listed, roughly 30% were seen once. Input material: blood. The origin of the receptors is a woman in her 30s in good health. Both conserved end residues are part of each CDR3. The D gene is left open where the match is weak. Clone size, where shown, is once, few, many, or a class for clones that have expanded.

d_call: -; clone_size: -; j_call: TRBJ2-3; v_call: TRBV12-3/TRBV12-4; cdr3_length: 16; cdr3_aa: CASSLGGTAERDTQYF; cdr3_nt: TGTGCCAGCAGTTTAGGGGGGACTGCCGAAAGAGATACGCAGTATTTT
d_call: -; clone_size: few; j_call: TRBJ2-7; v_call: TRBV12-3/TRBV12-4; cdr3_length: 13; cdr3_aa: CASSFQREREQYF; cdr3_nt: TGTGCCAGCAGTTTCCAGAGAGAGCGCGAGCAGTACTTC
d_call: -; clone_size: many; j_call: TRBJ2-5; v_call: TRBV27; cdr3_length: 15; cdr3_aa: CASSLKGGRAATQYF; cdr3_nt: TGTGCCAGCAGTTTAAAAGGCGGCAGGGCGGCGACCCAGTACTTC
d_call: -; clone_size: -; j_call: TRBJ2-3; v_call: TRBV7-9; cdr3_length: 14; cdr3_aa: CATKREASTDTQYF; cdr3_nt: TGTGCCACGAAACGGGAAGCTAGCACAGATACGCAGTATTTT
d_call: TRBD1; clone_size: few; j_call: TRBJ2-7; v_call: TRBV27; cdr3_length: 15; cdr3_aa: CASTPPGTGDYEQYF; cdr3_nt: TGTGCCAGCACTCCTCCCGGGACAGGGGACTACGAGCAGTACTTC
d_call: -; clone_size: -; j_call: TRBJ2-1; v_call: TRBV5-5; cdr3_length: 15; cdr3_aa: CASSTGRITYNEQFF; cdr3_nt: TGTGCCAGCAGCACGGGACGGATTACCTACAATGAGCAGTTCTTC
d_call: TRBD1; clone_size: many; j_call: TRBJ2-4; v_call: TRBV7-2; cdr3_length: 16; cdr3_aa: CASSLNPGQGKNIQYF; cdr3_nt: TGTGCCAGCAGTCTGAACCCGGGACAGGGAAAAAACATTCAGTACTTC
d_call: -; clone_size: few; j_call: TRBJ2-3; v_call: TRBV5-1; cdr3_length: 16; cdr3_aa: CASSPTGGRGTDTQYF; cdr3_nt: TGCGCCAGCAGCCCTACCGGGGGGCGAGGCACAGATACGCAGTATTTT
d_call: TRBD1; clone_size: few; j_call: TRBJ2-7; v_call: TRBV5-6; cdr3_length: 15; cdr3_aa: CASSPVDRETNEQYF; cdr3_nt: TGTGCCAGCAGCCCCGTAGACAGGGAGACCAACGAGCAGTACTTC
d_call: TRBD2; clone_size: many; j_call: TRBJ2-7; v_call: TRBV12-3/TRBV12-4; cdr3_length: 14; cdr3_aa: CASSATSGRDEQYF; cdr3_nt: TGTGCCAGCAGTGCGACTAGCGGGAGGGACGAGCAGTACTTC
d_call: -; clone_size: -; j_call: TRBJ2-5; v_call: TRBV11-3; cdr3_length: 15; cdr3_aa: CASSMGLTNQETQYF; cdr3_nt: TGTGCCAGCAGCATGGGACTGACCAACCAAGAGACCCAGTACTTC
d_call: -; clone_size: -; j_call: TRBJ2-5; v_call: TRBV2; cdr3_length: 12; cdr3_aa: CASEGRPGEQYF; cdr3_nt: TGTGCCAGCGAGGGGCGGCCAGGGGAGCAGTACTTC
d_call: -; clone_size: -; j_call: TRBJ2-6; v_call: TRBV5-1; cdr3_length: 15; cdr3_aa: CTSSLDISGANVLTF; cdr3_nt: TGCACCAGCAGCTTGGATATCTCCGGGGCCAACGTCCTGACTTTC